This TCR beta chain is drawn from a study of PD-1 blockade in classical Hodgkin lymphoma. Study information: The nivolumab dose that patients received was 3 mg/kg, given intravenously every 2 weeks.

Points on this clone: The target antigen is unknown.

Relapses following autologous stem cell transplantation were seen in all patients, with brentuximab vedotin exposure varying. Repertoires were generated with immunoSEQ multiplex PCR, while TCRdb's copy carries only in-frame clones and drops some. Of 24,000 or so clones in the sample, 60% to 80% were seen once. The CDR3 contains 16 residues. The ends were cut back, 0 bases at V and 2 bases at J, with 11 bases in the middle. CDR1 SGHRS and CDR2 YFSETQ come from the germline V gene. The study's findings and limits: Those achieving complete response showed baseline diversity like newly diagnosed patients. Compared with baseline, CD4+ but not CD8+ TCR diversity had risen significantly by C4D1.

This sequence joins TRBV5-1 and TRBJ2-2, with D tentatively TRBD1 (6 bases). The material was peripheral blood mononuclear cells (PBMCs), obtained at baseline. The receptor comes from a human donor with classical Hodgkin lymphoma. Written as DNA, the CDR3 is TGCGCCAGCAGCTTGGGTGGGACACCCAACACCGGGGAGCTGTTTTTT. It translates to CASSLGGTPNTGELFF.